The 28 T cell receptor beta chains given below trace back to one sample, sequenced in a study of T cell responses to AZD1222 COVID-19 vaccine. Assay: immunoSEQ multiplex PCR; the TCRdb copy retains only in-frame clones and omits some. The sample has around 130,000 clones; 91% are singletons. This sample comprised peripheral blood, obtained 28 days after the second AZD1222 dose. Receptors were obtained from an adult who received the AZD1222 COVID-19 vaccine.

The CDR3: CASSPYREYGYTF. The CDR3 coding sequence is TGTGCCAGCAGCCCATACAGGGAGTATGGCTACACCTTC. The chain combines TRBV5-8 with TRBJ1-2; TRBD1 is a possible D gene (6 bases). The CDR3 is 13 residues long. V shed 4 bases and J shed 5 bases, with 12 bases lying between them. Germline CDR1 SGHTS, CDR2 YDEGEE.

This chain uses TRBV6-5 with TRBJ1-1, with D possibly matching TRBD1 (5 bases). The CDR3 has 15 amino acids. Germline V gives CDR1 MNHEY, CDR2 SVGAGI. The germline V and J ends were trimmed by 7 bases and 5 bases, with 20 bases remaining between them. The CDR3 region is CASIPGGAGRTEAFF. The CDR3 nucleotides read TGTGCCAGCATTCCCGGGGGTGCGGGGAGGACTGAAGCTTTCTTT.

The CDR3 protein is CASSNPERGYALNTEAFF. As DNA, the CDR3 is TGTGCCAGCAGCAACCCCGAGAGAGGGTACGCACTGAACACTGAAGCTTTCTTT. The gene calls are TRBV21-1 and TRBJ1-1. TRBV21-1 is marked as a pseudogene. The CDR3 extends over 18 amino acids.

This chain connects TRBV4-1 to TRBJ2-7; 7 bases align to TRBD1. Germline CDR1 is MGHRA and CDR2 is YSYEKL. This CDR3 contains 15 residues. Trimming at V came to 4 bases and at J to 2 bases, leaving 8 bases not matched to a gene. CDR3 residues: CASSPTPTGTYEQYF. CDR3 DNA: TGCGCCAGCAGCCCGACCCCGACAGGGACCTACGAGCAGTACTTC.

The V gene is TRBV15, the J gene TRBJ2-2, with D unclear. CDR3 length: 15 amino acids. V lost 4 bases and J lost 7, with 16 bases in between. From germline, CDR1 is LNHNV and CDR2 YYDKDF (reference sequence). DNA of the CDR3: TGTGCCACCAGCACCCCGGAGTCTTCCCACGGGGAGCTGTTTTTT. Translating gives CATSTPESSHGELFF.

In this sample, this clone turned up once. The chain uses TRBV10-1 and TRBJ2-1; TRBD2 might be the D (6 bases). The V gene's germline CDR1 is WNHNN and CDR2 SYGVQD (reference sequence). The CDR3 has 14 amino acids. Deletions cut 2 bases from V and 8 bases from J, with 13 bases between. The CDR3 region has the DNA TGCGCCAGCAGTGAGGGCGGGACTGACGATGAGCAGTTCTTC. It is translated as CASSEGGTDDEQFF.

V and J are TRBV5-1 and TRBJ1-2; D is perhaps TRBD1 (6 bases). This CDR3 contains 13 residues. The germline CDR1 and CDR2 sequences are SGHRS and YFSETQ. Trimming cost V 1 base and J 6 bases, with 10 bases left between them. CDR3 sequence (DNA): TGCGCCAGCAGCTTGTTACAGGGTGATGGCTACACCTTC. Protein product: CASSLLQGDGYTF.

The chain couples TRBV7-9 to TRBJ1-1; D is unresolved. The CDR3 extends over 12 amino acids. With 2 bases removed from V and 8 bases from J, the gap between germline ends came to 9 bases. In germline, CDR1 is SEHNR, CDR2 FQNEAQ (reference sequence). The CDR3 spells CASSLIGVEAFF. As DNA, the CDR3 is TGTGCCAGCAGCTTAATTGGCGTGGAAGCTTTCTTT. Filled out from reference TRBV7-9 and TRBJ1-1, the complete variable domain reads DTGVSQNPRHKITKRGQNVTFRCDPISEHNRLYWYRQTLGQGPEFLTYFQNEAQLEKSRLLSDRFSAERPKGSFSTLEIQRTEQGDSAMYLCASSLIGVEAFFGQGTRLTVV.

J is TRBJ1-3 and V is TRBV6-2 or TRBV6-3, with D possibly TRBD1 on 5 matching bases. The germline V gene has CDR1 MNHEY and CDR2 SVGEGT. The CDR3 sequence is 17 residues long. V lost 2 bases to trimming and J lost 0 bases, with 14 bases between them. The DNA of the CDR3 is TGTGCCAGCAGTTACCGGACACAACCCTACTCTGGAAACACCATATATTTT. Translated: CASSYRTQPYSGNTIYF.

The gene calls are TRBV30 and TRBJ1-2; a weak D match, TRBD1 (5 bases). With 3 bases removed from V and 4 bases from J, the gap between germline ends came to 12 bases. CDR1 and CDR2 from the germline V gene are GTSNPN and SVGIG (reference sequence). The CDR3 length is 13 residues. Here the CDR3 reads CAWRRGDSYGYTF. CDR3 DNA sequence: TGTGCCTGGAGAAGAGGGGATAGCTATGGCTACACCTTC.

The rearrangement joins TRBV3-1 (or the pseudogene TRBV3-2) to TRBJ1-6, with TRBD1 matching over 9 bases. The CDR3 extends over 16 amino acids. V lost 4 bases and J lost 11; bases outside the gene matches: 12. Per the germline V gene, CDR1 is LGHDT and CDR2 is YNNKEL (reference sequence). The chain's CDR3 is CASSLGQGSEGTPLHF. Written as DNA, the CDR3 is TGTGCCAGCAGCCTGGGACAGGGTTCGGAGGGGACACCCCTCCACTTT.

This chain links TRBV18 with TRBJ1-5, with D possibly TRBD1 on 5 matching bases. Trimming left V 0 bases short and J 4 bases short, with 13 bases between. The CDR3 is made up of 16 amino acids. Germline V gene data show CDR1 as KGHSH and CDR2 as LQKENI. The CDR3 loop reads CASSPPGGGRNQPQHF. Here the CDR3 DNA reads TGTGCCAGCTCACCACCGGGGGGAGGGCGAAATCAGCCCCAGCATTTT.

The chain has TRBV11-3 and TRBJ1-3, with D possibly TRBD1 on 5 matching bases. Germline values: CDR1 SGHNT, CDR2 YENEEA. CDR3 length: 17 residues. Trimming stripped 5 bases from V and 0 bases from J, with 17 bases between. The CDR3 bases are TGTGCCAGCAGCCCACTGGGGGGACCTCTCTCTGGAAACACCATATATTTT. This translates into CASSPLGGPLSGNTIYF.

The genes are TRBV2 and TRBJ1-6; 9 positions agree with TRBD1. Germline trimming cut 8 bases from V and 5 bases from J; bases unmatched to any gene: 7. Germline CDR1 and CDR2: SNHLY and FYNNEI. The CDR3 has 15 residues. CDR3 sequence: CASGAQGAHNSPLHF. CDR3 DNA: TGTGCCAGCGGAGCACAGGGGGCCCATAATTCACCCCTCCACTTT.

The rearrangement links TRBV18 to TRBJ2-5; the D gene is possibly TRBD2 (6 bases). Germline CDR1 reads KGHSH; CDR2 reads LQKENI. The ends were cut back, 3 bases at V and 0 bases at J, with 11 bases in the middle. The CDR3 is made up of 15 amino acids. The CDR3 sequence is CASSPGAGYQETQYF. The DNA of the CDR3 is TGTGCCAGCTCACCCGGGGCGGGATACCAAGAGACCCAGTACTTC.

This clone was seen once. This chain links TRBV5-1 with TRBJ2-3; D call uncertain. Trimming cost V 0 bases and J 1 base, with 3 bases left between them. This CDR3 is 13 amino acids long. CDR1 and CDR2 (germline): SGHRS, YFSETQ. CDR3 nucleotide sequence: TGCGCCAGCAGCTTGGAGGGCACAGATACGCAGTATTTT. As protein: CASSLEGTDTQYF.

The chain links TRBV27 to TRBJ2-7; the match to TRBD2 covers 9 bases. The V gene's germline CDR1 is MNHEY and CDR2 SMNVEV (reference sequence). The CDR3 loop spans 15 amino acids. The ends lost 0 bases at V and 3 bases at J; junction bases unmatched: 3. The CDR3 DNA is TGTGCCAGCAGTTTATCGACTAGCGGAAACTACGAGCAGTACTTC. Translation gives CASSLSTSGNYEQYF.

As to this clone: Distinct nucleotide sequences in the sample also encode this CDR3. The CDR3 bases are TGTGCCAGCAGCCTAGGAGGGGATCAGCCCCAGCATTTT. Translated: CASSLGGDQPQHF. V gene TRBV7-2 combines with J gene TRBJ1-5, with a weak D call TRBD1 (5 bases). Germline CDR1 is SGHTA and CDR2 is FQGNSA. Trimming took 5 bases from V and 5 from J, leaving 10 bases between them. The CDR3 is made up of 13 amino acids.

The CDR3 DNA is TGTGCCAGTAGTTTCCAGTACAATGAGCAGTTCTTC. Its translation: CASSFQYNEQFF. The chain employs TRBV19 and TRBJ2-1; unclear D gene. Germline CDR1 is LNHDA and CDR2 is SQIVND (reference sequence). The CDR3 runs 12 residues. Trimming stripped 5 bases from V and 4 bases from J, with 6 bases between. The variable domain in full, completed from reference TRBV19 and TRBJ2-1, reads DGGITQSPKYLFRKEGQNVTLSCEQNLNHDAMYWYRQDPGQGLRLIYYSQIVNDFQKGDIAEGYSVSREKKESFPLTVTSAQKNPTAFYLCASSFQYNEQFFGPGTRLTVL.

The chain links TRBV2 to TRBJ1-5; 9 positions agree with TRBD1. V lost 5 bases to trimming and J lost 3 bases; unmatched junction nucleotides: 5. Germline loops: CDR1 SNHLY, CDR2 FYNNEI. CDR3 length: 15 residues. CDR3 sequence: CASSPGQGTNQPQHF. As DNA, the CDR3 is TGTGCCAGCAGTCCCGGACAGGGGACCAATCAGCCCCAGCATTTT.

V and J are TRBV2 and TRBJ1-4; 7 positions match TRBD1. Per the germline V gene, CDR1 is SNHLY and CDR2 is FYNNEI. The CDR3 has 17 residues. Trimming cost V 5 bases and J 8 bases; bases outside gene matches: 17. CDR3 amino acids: CASSSGRRGIRGEKLFF. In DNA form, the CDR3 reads TGTGCCAGCAGTAGTGGTCGCAGGGGGATCAGGGGGGAAAAACTGTTTTTT.

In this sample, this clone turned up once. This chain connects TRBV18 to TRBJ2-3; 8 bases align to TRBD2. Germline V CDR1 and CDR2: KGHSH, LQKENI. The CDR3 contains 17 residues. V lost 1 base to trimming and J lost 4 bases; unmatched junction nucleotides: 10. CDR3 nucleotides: TGTGCCAGCTCACCACTCAATCCGGGAGGGCCAGCAGATACGCAGTATTTT. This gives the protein CASSPLNPGGPADTQYF.

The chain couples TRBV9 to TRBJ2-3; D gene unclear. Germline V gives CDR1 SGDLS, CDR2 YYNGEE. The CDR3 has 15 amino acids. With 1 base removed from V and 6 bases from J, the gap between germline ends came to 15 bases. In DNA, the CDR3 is TGTGCCAGCAGCGTACTAGGTAGTTTCTCGGATACGCAGTATTTT. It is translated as CASSVLGSFSDTQYF.

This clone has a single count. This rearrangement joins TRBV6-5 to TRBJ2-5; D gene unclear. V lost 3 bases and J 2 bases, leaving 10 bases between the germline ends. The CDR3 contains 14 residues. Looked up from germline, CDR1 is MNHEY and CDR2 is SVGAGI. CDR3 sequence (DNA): TGTGCCAGCAGTTATGGTCGACTGCAAGAGACCCAGTACTTC. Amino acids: CASSYGRLQETQYF.

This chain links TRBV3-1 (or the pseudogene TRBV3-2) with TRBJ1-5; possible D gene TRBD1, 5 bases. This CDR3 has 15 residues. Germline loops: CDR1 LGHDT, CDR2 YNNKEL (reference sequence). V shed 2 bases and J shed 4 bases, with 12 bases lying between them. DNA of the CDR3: TGTGCCAGCAGCCAATTTGGGGGAGAAAATCAGCCCCAGCATTTT. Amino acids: CASSQFGGENQPQHF.

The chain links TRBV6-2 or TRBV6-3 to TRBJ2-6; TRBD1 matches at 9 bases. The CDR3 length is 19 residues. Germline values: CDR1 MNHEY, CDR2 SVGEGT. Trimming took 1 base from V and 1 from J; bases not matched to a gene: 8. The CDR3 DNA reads TGTGCCAGCAGTTACTTCCGGACAGGGGAAAAATCTGGGGCCAACGTCCTGACTTTC. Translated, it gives CASSYFRTGEKSGANVLTF.

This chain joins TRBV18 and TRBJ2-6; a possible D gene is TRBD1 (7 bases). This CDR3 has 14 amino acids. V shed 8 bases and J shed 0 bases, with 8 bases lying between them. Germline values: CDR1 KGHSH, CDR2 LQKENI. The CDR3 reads CASQGGSGANVLTF. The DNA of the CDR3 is TGTGCCAGCCAGGGGGGCTCTGGGGCCAACGTCCTGACTTTC.

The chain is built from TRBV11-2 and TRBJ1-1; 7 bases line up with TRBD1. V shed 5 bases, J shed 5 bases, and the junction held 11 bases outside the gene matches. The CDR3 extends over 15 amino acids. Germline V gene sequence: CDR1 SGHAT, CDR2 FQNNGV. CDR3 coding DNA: TGTGCCAGCAGCCCCCAGGGGGGGAGAGGGACTGAAGCTTTCTTT. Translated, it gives CASSPQGGRGTEAFF.